The 9 T cell receptor beta chains listed next were all sequenced from one sample in a study of T cell repertoires in cytomegalovirus infection. TCRdb re-called the reads with MiXCR, one entry per CDR3 protein. This table has fewer than 550,000 distinct CDR3 sequences, 16% appearing once. Sample: CD8+ T cells from PBMCs. The receptors originated from a human donor in good health (CMV status not recorded). Some clones in this sample may be carry-over from other donors' samples.

This clonotype was counted ten times or more. The J gene is TRBJ1-1, the V gene TRBV6-6; 12 bases agree with TRBD1. The length of the CDR3 is 17 residues. After removal of 2 bases from V and 7 bases from J, the junction contained 11 bases not matched to a gene. Germline V lookup: CDR1 MNHNY, CDR2 SVGAGI (reference sequence). The CDR3 DNA reads TGTGCCAGCAGTTACGTCAGCGGGACAGGGGGCTTGGGTGAAGCTTTCTTT. Translated, it gives CASSYVSGTGGLGEAFF.

The table lists this clonotype with a few counts. The chain couples TRBV4-1 to TRBJ2-2, with unresolved D. The CDR3 extends over 16 amino acids. In germline, CDR1 is MGHRA, CDR2 YSYEKL. Between the trimmed V and J ends, which lost 0 bases and 4 bases, there was a span of 12 bases. CDR3 sequence reads: CASSQEVGSGTGELFF. The DNA for the CDR3 is TGCGCCAGCAGCCAAGAGGTGGGATCGGGCACCGGGGAGCTGTTTTTT.

V and J are TRBV3-1 and TRBJ2-2; no definite D call. This CDR3 has 17 residues. V was shortened by 0 bases and J by 0 bases, with 11 bases between the two germline ends. Germline CDR1 reads LGHDT; CDR2 reads YNNKEL (reference sequence). The CDR3 reads CASSQDFGDTNTGELFF. The DNA of the CDR3 is TGTGCCAGCAGCCAAGATTTTGGAGATACGAACACCGGGGAGCTGTTTTTT. Full variable domain (remainder filled in from reference TRBV3-1 and TRBJ2-2): DTAVSQTPKYLVTQMGNDKSIKCEQNLGHDTMYWYKQDSKKFLKIMFSYNNKELIINETVPNRFSPKSPDKAHLNLHINSLELGDSAVYFCASSQDFGDTNTGELFFGEGSRLTVL.

This clonotype has a count of ten or more. CDR3 bases: TGTGCCAGCAGCCTCGGTCTTCTCTCCTACGAGCAGTACTTC. Translation gives CASSLGLLSYEQYF. The V and J genes are TRBV11-2 and TRBJ2-7; D gene uncertain. The CDR3 has 14 amino acids. Germline CDR1 reads SGHAT; CDR2 reads FQNNGV. The V end was cut by 5 bases, the J end by 0 bases, with 11 bases between.

This clonotype was picked up a small number of times. V is TRBV7-9 and J is TRBJ2-1; 8 positions match TRBD1. Germline CDR1 reads SEHNR; CDR2 reads FQNEAQ (reference sequence). V trimming: 1 base; J trimming: 7 bases; junction bases outside the gene matches: 9. The CDR3 is 16 amino acids. The CDR3 is CASSLGGTGTGNEQFF. The CDR3 DNA reads TGTGCCAGCAGCTTAGGGGGGACAGGCACGGGGAATGAGCAGTTCTTC.

This clonotype was observed many times. The chain uses TRBV7-6 and TRBJ1-2; D unclear. Germline V gene lookup returns CDR1 SGHVS and CDR2 FNYEAQ. The CDR3 runs 14 residues. Between the trimmed V and J ends, which lost 5 bases and 4 bases, there was a span of 14 bases. DNA for the CDR3: TGTGCCAGCAGCCTAGGACGGAGTCCCTATGGCTACACCTTC. It translates to CASSLGRSPYGYTF.

V gene TRBV5-4 combines with J gene TRBJ1-1; the D is unclear. V was pared by 0 bases and J by 0 bases, with 9 bases between. The CDR3 extends over 15 amino acids. CDR1 is SGHNT, CDR2 YYREEE, per germline (reference sequence). The CDR3 DNA reads TGTGCCAGCAGCTTGGTGGGGAGATTGAACACTGAAGCTTTCTTT. Its translation is CASSLVGRLNTEAFF.

This clonotype came up a few times. The rearrangement links TRBV12-3 or TRBV12-4 to TRBJ2-1; D is undetermined. V was trimmed by 7 bases and J by 0 bases, leaving 19 bases between them. The CDR3 contains 17 residues. This CDR3 reads CASTLGRIPSSYNEQFF. For the CDR3, the DNA is TGTGCCAGCACCCTAGGACGGATCCCCAGCTCCTACAATGAGCAGTTCTTC.

The gene calls are TRBV4-2 and TRBJ1-2; no reliable D call. V gave up 0 bases and J gave up 6 bases, with 5 bases separating them. Germline-derived CDR1 and CDR2 are LGHNA and YNFKEQ. The CDR3 has 12 residues. CDR3 amino acids: CASSQDLDGYTF. CDR3 DNA: TGTGCCAGCAGCCAAGATCTGGATGGCTACACCTTC.